The rows below give T cell receptor beta chains drawn from one sample of a study of blood T cell repertoires in COVID-19. Only in-frame clones appear in the TCRdb table, and some are missing; sequencing was by immunoSEQ multiplex PCR. This sample has some 370,000 clones, with approximately 87% found just once. Sequencing input: peripheral blood. These receptors originate from a woman aged 25 to 39 with COVID-19, enrolled during active disease. Each CDR3 is given with its conserved first and last residue. Fields, in order: V gene, J gene, clone size, CDR3 length, D gene, CDR3 DNA, CDR3 protein. D genes are given only for firm matches. Clone size is shown for a subset of rows, as once, few, many or a class of expanded clone.

V gene: TRBV12-3/TRBV12-4; J gene: TRBJ1-1; clone size: NA; CDR3 length: 13; D gene: NA; CDR3 DNA: TGTGCCAGCAGGGAAGGGACACCAACTGAAGCTTTCTTT; CDR3 protein: CASREGTPTEAFF
V gene: TRBV10-2; J gene: TRBJ2-7; clone size: NA; CDR3 length: 13; D gene: NA; CDR3 DNA: TGCGCCAGCAGCGCGCAGGGGGGCAGCGAGCAGTACTTC; CDR3 protein: CASSAQGGSEQYF
V gene: TRBV12-2; J gene: TRBJ2-7; clone size: NA; CDR3 length: 11; D gene: NA; CDR3 DNA: TGTGCAAGTCGCTCCGCCTACGAGCAGTACTTC; CDR3 protein: CASRSAYEQYF
V gene: TRBV29-1; J gene: TRBJ1-2; clone size: NA; CDR3 length: 19; D gene: NA; CDR3 DNA: TGCAGCGTTGAAGGAAGATCCCGGTCAGGGTGGCGCCAAAACTATGGCTACACCTTC; CDR3 protein: CSVEGRSRSGWRQNYGYTF
V gene: TRBV27; J gene: TRBJ2-7; clone size: NA; CDR3 length: 16; D gene: NA; CDR3 DNA: TGTGCCAGCAGTTCAATTGGGAGGCGCTTGTACTACGAGCAGTACTTC; CDR3 protein: CASSSIGRRLYYEQYF
V gene: TRBV9; J gene: TRBJ2-7; clone size: NA; CDR3 length: 16; D gene: TRBD2; CDR3 DNA: TGTGCCAGCAGCGTAGGGAGTAGCGGGAGAGTTGGCGAGCAGTACTTC; CDR3 protein: CASSVGSSGRVGEQYF
V gene: TRBV6-1; J gene: TRBJ2-1; clone size: NA; CDR3 length: 15; D gene: TRBD2; CDR3 DNA: TGTGCCAGCAGTGAACTAGCGGGGCCTTACAATGAGCAGTTCTTC; CDR3 protein: CASSELAGPYNEQFF
V gene: TRBV3-1/TRBV3-2; J gene: TRBJ1-5; clone size: NA; CDR3 length: 14; D gene: TRBD1; CDR3 DNA: TGTGCCAGCAGCCCAACAGGGGGCCGTCAGCCCCAGCATTTT; CDR3 protein: CASSPTGGRQPQHF
V gene: TRBV2; J gene: TRBJ2-5; clone size: once; CDR3 length: 12; D gene: NA; CDR3 DNA: TGTGCCAGCAGGGCACAGGAACCAACCCAGTACTTC; CDR3 protein: CASRAQEPTQYF
V gene: TRBV28; J gene: TRBJ2-7; clone size: NA; CDR3 length: 14; D gene: TRBD2; CDR3 DNA: TGTGCCAGCAGTTTAGCGGGGGGCTCCTACGAGCAGTACTTC; CDR3 protein: CASSLAGGSYEQYF
V gene: TRBV6-5; J gene: TRBJ2-7; clone size: NA; CDR3 length: 14; D gene: TRBD1; CDR3 DNA: TGTGCCAGCAATCGACAGGGCCTAACCTACGAGCAGTACTTC; CDR3 protein: CASNRQGLTYEQYF
V gene: TRBV9; J gene: TRBJ1-1; clone size: NA; CDR3 length: 14; D gene: NA; CDR3 DNA: TGTGCCAGCAGCGTAGGGCCAGGGTACACTGAAGCTTTCTTT; CDR3 protein: CASSVGPGYTEAFF
V gene: TRBV18; J gene: TRBJ2-2; clone size: NA; CDR3 length: 17; D gene: NA; CDR3 DNA: TGTGCCAGCTCACCTTCTAAGGGGCTGACGAACACCGGGGAGCTGTTTTTT; CDR3 protein: CASSPSKGLTNTGELFF
V gene: TRBV20-1; J gene: TRBJ2-6; clone size: NA; CDR3 length: 17; D gene: NA; CDR3 DNA: TGCAGTGCTAGTGTGCGGGCAGGCATGGCTGGGGCCAACGTCCTGACTTTC; CDR3 protein: CSASVRAGMAGANVLTF
V gene: TRBV19; J gene: TRBJ1-4; clone size: NA; CDR3 length: 13; D gene: NA; CDR3 DNA: TGTGCCAGCAAACACGAGGGTTATGAAAAACTGTTTTTT; CDR3 protein: CASKHEGYEKLFF
V gene: TRBV7-6; J gene: TRBJ2-3; clone size: NA; CDR3 length: 15; D gene: TRBD2; CDR3 DNA: TGTGCCAGCAGCTTGGGAGGGCATCGCACAGATACGCAGTATTTT; CDR3 protein: CASSLGGHRTDTQYF
V gene: TRBV28; J gene: TRBJ1-1; clone size: once; CDR3 length: 11; D gene: NA; CDR3 DNA: TGTGCCAGCAGTGCCCAGGGTTTGGCTTTCTTT; CDR3 protein: CASSAQGLAFF
V gene: TRBV2; J gene: TRBJ2-3; clone size: NA; CDR3 length: 18; D gene: TRBD1; CDR3 DNA: TGTGCCAGCAGTGTAGAACCGGGACAGGGGGCGTCCACAGATACGCAGTATTTT; CDR3 protein: CASSVEPGQGASTDTQYF
V gene: TRBV19; J gene: TRBJ1-3; clone size: few; CDR3 length: 16; D gene: TRBD1; CDR3 DNA: TGTGCCAGTAGTATAGAGCTTCACAGGGGGCGAGACACCATATATTTT; CDR3 protein: CASSIELHRGRDTIYF
V gene: TRBV5-1; J gene: TRBJ2-1; clone size: NA; CDR3 length: 15; D gene: NA; CDR3 DNA: TGCGCCAGCAGCTTGGAAGTAGATAGCGGCGATGAGCAGTTCTTC; CDR3 protein: CASSLEVDSGDEQFF
V gene: TRBV12-3/TRBV12-4; J gene: TRBJ1-2; clone size: NA; CDR3 length: 13; D gene: TRBD1; CDR3 DNA: TGTGCCAGCAGCCCGACAGGGGGCTATGGCTACACCTTC; CDR3 protein: CASSPTGGYGYTF
V gene: TRBV7-9; J gene: TRBJ1-2; clone size: NA; CDR3 length: 13; D gene: NA; CDR3 DNA: TGTGCCAGCAGCCACAGGGCGGACTATGGCTACACCTTC; CDR3 protein: CASSHRADYGYTF
V gene: TRBV19; J gene: TRBJ2-2; clone size: NA; CDR3 length: 14; D gene: TRBD2; CDR3 DNA: TGTGCCAGTAGGGGGAGGGTTAACACCGGGGAGCTGTTTTTT; CDR3 protein: CASRGRVNTGELFF
V gene: TRBV15; J gene: TRBJ2-5; clone size: NA; CDR3 length: 13; D gene: NA; CDR3 DNA: TGTGCCACCAGCAGTTCAGACTCGGAGACCCAGTACTTC; CDR3 protein: CATSSSDSETQYF
V gene: TRBV28; J gene: TRBJ2-3; clone size: NA; CDR3 length: 16; D gene: TRBD2; CDR3 DNA: TGTGCCAGCAGTCGCATACCCGGGACTAGATCAGATACGCAGTATTTT; CDR3 protein: CASSRIPGTRSDTQYF
V gene: TRBV7-3; J gene: TRBJ1-6; clone size: NA; CDR3 length: 14; D gene: NA; CDR3 DNA: TGTGCCAGCAGCTTAGGGGACTCCCATTCACCCCTCCACTTT; CDR3 protein: CASSLGDSHSPLHF
V gene: TRBV5-1; J gene: TRBJ1-3; clone size: few; CDR3 length: 17; D gene: NA; CDR3 DNA: TGCGCCAGCAGCCCGGTGATCACAGGGAAGAGAGTCAACACCATATATTTT; CDR3 protein: CASSPVITGKRVNTIYF
V gene: TRBV7-2; J gene: TRBJ1-5; clone size: NA; CDR3 length: 12; D gene: TRBD1; CDR3 DNA: TGTGCCAGCAGCGAAACAGGGGGGCCCCAGCATTTT; CDR3 protein: CASSETGGPQHF
V gene: TRBV28; J gene: TRBJ2-7; clone size: once; CDR3 length: 15; D gene: NA; CDR3 DNA: TGTGCCAGCAGTTTAGTCGGGACACTCTCCTACGAGCAGTACTTC; CDR3 protein: CASSLVGTLSYEQYF